Listed below are T cell receptor beta chains from one sample, sequenced in a study of beta chain features in type 1 diabetes. Method: immunoSEQ multiplex PCR; TCRdb's copy keeps in-frame clones and lacks some. This sample has 970,000 or so clones, with 15% to 20% found just once. Sequencing was performed on naive CD4+ T cells from blood. The receptor source for this set is a woman under 30 in good health. Each CDR3 is given with its conserved first and last residue.

CDR3aa,v_gene,j_gene,len
CASSLSTGTWNYGYTF,TRBV7-9,TRBJ1-2,16
CASSLLSAGSSIAQYF,TRBV28,TRBJ2-7,16
CASSYGLLSSYEQYF,TRBV6-5,TRBJ2-7,15
CASSWTSGSYEQYF,TRBV7-2,TRBJ2-7,14
CASSDLSPTEAFF,TRBV10-2,TRBJ1-1,13
CAGNQGGYGYTF,TRBV2,TRBJ1-2,12
CASSPRGGTYNEQFF,TRBV7-9,TRBJ2-1,15
CASSPLRISGANVLTF,TRBV27,TRBJ2-6,16
CASSSSTIGGYNEQFF,TRBV7-9,TRBJ2-1,16
CASSPPGTDTQYF,TRBV19,TRBJ2-3,13
CASSFPPNRDGFPYNEQFF,TRBV5-4,TRBJ2-1,19
CASSPGSKNIQYF,TRBV5-1,TRBJ2-4,13
CAIRGSTRRDGYTF,TRBV10-3,TRBJ1-2,14
CAISVGTNTGELFF,TRBV10-3,TRBJ2-2,14
CASSPASYQGYEQYF,TRBV7-9,TRBJ2-7,15
CASSFQYTQYF,TRBV5-8,TRBJ2-3,11
CASSQQAAYGYTF,TRBV28,TRBJ1-2,13
CASSDPASGSRSYF,TRBV25-1,TRBJ2-5,14
CASSLEVRSEQFF,TRBV5-4,TRBJ2-1,13
CASSSPGLGTGELFF,TRBV28,TRBJ2-2,15
CSVSESYEQYF,TRBV29-1,TRBJ2-7,11
CASTDGYNEQFF,TRBV6-5,TRBJ2-1,12
CASSLAVPTRLAVIEQYF,TRBV7-9,TRBJ2-7,18
CASSFRGILYEQYF,TRBV27,-,14
CASSGAGYNEQFF,TRBV2,TRBJ2-1,13
CASSQIGGGELFF,TRBV4-1,TRBJ2-2,13
CASSRNPLRGYTGELFF,TRBV7-3,TRBJ2-2,17
CASSLGPVIQETQYF,TRBV5-1,TRBJ2-5,15
CASSPPVRGYTGELFF,TRBV18,TRBJ2-2,16
CASSLERIGIEQFF,TRBV7-8,TRBJ2-1,14
CASSQVTGFGEKLFF,TRBV14,TRBJ1-4,15
CSATRQSRAFF,TRBV29-1,TRBJ1-1,11
CASGRKGGGHLTDTQYF,TRBV27,TRBJ2-3,17
CASSQDRFSTDTQYF,TRBV4-3,TRBJ2-3,15
CASSSGQQDEQYF,TRBV28,TRBJ2-7,13
CASSRRLTGQETQYF,TRBV6-6,TRBJ2-5,15
CAGSRTSRGTEAFF,TRBV6-6,TRBJ1-1,14
CASSSGLVPYEQYF,TRBV7-8,-,14
CASSEALLYTEAFF,TRBV2,TRBJ1-1,14
CSVERGARGTYEQYF,TRBV29-1,TRBJ2-7,15
CASRPDRNYGYTF,TRBV5-1,TRBJ1-2,13
CASSERSKGDRGRNEQFF,TRBV25-1,TRBJ2-1,18
CASSPRRARNEQFF,TRBV7-2,TRBJ2-1,14
CASSQDLGTPYNEQFF,TRBV4-2,TRBJ2-1,16
CASRQGPTYYEQYF,TRBV28,TRBJ2-7,14
CASSHITGTRGFYEQYF,TRBV4-2,TRBJ2-7,17
CASSPPTRGIEGSYNEQFF,TRBV19,TRBJ2-1,19
CASSYGTARGYGYTF,TRBV28,TRBJ1-2,15
CASSLRQGNEQFF,TRBV11-2,TRBJ2-1,13
CASSPSGTGANVLTF,TRBV18,TRBJ2-6,15
CASSVHSVPGTGPQETQYF,TRBV9,TRBJ2-5,19
CASSRTSGSSTDTQYF,TRBV4-3,TRBJ2-3,16
CASATTYTNEKLFF,TRBV5-1,TRBJ1-4,14
CASSFKRDSFYEQYF,TRBV5-4,TRBJ2-7,15
CASSFFYAYEQYF,TRBV14,TRBJ2-7,13
CASSPGLLPYEQYF,TRBV9,TRBJ2-7,14
CASSLFGTGGSGNTIYF,TRBV7-2,TRBJ1-3,17
CASSQGVLKNIQYF,TRBV7-2,TRBJ2-4,14
CASSEQGADNEQFF,TRBV6-1,TRBJ2-1,14
CASSFVPNTEAFF,TRBV5-6,TRBJ1-1,13